This T cell receptor (beta chain) was observed in a study of patients with pleural tuberculosis. The table lists this clonotype with many counts. MiXCR, run by TCRdb on the reads, gives a single entry per CDR3 protein. Of under 65,000 distinct CDR3 sequences in the sample, about 6.8% were seen once. V lost 3 bases to trimming and J lost 0 bases, with 12 bases between them. There are 15 residues in the CDR3. In germline, CDR1 is MNHEY, CDR2 SVGEGT. The V and J genes are TRBV6-2 or TRBV6-3 and TRBJ2-7, with D unresolved. The clonotype was recovered from a human donor with pleural tuberculosis. CDR3 amino acids: CASSYGSGVSYEQYF. CDR3 in DNA: TGTGCCAGCAGTTATGGGTCCGGCGTCTCCTACGAGCAGTACTTC.